This TCR beta chain was sequenced in a study of identical twins. Findings of the study overall: For monozygotic twins, models underestimated out-of-frame TCR alpha sharing. Invariant MAIT and iNKT cells are populations that could partly confound zero-insertion analyses. High-abundance cord blood beta clonotypes had fewer insertions; memory repertoires showed none.

TCRdb used MiXCR to reprocess the 5' RACE reads, holding one entry per CDR3 protein. The sample shows hundreds of thousands of distinct CDR3 sequences, about 18% of them seen only once. There are 15 residues in the CDR3. Germline trimming cut 4 bases from V and 10 bases from J; bases unmatched to any gene: 11. CDR1 and CDR2 (germline): SGHRS, YFSETQ. Concerning this clonotype: The antigen is unknown.

The sample was also linked to a second study, of T cells expressing NK-cell markers.

This chain uses TRBV5-1 with TRBJ2-1; 10 bases fit TRBD1. The receptor was derived from a young woman in good health. Sequenced sample: PBMCs. CDR3 region: CASSRGQGSSKEQFF. CDR3 nucleotide sequence: TGCGCCAGCAGCCGGGGACAGGGGAGTTCTAAGGAGCAGTTCTTC.